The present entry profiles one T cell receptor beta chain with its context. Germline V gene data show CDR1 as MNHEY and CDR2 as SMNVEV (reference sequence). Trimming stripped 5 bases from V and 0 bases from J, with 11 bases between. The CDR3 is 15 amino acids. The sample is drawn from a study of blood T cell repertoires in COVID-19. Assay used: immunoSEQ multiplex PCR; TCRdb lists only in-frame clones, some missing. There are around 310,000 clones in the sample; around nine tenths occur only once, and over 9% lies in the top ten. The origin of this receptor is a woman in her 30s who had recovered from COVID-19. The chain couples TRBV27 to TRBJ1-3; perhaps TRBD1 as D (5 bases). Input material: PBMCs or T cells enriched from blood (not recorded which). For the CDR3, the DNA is TGTGCCAGCAGTGTGACAGCAGACTCTGGAAACACCATATATTTT. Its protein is CASSVTADSGNTIYF.